This T cell receptor beta chain was observed in a study of vaccination and CD4 T cells after COVID-19. Study information: Convalescent donors totaled six males and four females, including two who were Hispanic. Findings and limits, study-wide: A comparatively limited set of convalescent patients was examined, with no early post-infection timepoints.

At the Johns Hopkins FTIC core, DNA taken from cultured CD4+ T cells was sequenced by way of the Oncomine TCR Beta short-read assay. Investigators isolated genomic DNA from cultured CD4+ T cells. TCRdb re-analysed the PCR reads in MiXCR, keeping a single row per CDR3 protein. Among about 18,000 distinct CDR3 sequences, about 50% were seen once, and the ten largest hold approximately 15%. Treatment meaning: approximately nine-day PBMC culture with coronavirus spike peptide pools or control peptides (ViraFEST assay). For ViraFEST, peptide pools expanded antigen-specific T cells, after which the TCRs were sequenced. V lost 0 bases, J lost 2 bases, and 11 bases lay in between. Germline assignment: CDR1 DFQATT and CDR2 SNEGSKA (reference sequence). The CDR3 length is 15 residues. This clonotype was counted between two and nine times. The antigen is not known.

V usage is TRBV20-1 and J usage is TRBJ1-5; weak D call: TRBD1 (5 bases). Sample: CD4+ T cells from blood, cultured in vitro, taken before SARS-CoV-2 vaccination. The TCR comes from a human donor who had recovered from COVID-19. The CDR3 sequence: CSARDRGGRNQPQHF. The DNA of the CDR3 is TGCAGTGCTAGAGATCGGGGGGGTCGCAATCAGCCCCAGCATTTT.